This entry lists 11 T cell receptor beta chains sequenced from one sample in a study of blood T cell repertoires in COVID-19. The data were produced by immunoSEQ multiplex PCR, yet TCRdb's version contains in-frame clones alone and is incomplete. The data hold roughly 110,000 clones, with about nine tenths observed a single time. The sequenced sample consisted of peripheral blood. The receptors were sampled from a man between 50 and 59 years old with active or convalescent COVID-19.

This clone was observed once. The V call is TRBV9, the J call TRBJ2-3; 7 bases line up with TRBD2. This CDR3 has 17 amino acids. The V and J ends lost 1 base and 4 bases, in that order; junction bases with no gene match: 12. Germline V CDR1 and CDR2: SGDLS, YYNGEE. The CDR3 DNA follows: TGTGCCAGCAGCGTATCAAGGGAGGGAGGGTTCTCAGATACGCAGTATTTT. It is translated as CASSVSREGGFSDTQYF.

The chain uses TRBV15 and TRBJ2-2; tentatively, D is TRBD2 (5 bases). V gave up 8 bases and J gave up 0 bases, with 7 bases separating them. Germline assignment: CDR1 LNHNV and CDR2 YYDKDF (reference sequence). CDR3 length equals 13 residues. CDR3 protein: CATQLANTGELFF. The CDR3 nucleotides are TGTGCCACCCAACTAGCGAACACCGGGGAGCTGTTTTTT.

V gene TRBV4-1 combines with J gene TRBJ1-2; possibly TRBD1 for D (5 bases). The CDR3 sequence is 15 residues long. V was pared by 0 bases and J by 4 bases, with 12 bases between. Germline CDR1 reads MGHRA; CDR2 reads YSYEKL. CDR3 DNA: TGCGCCAGCAGCCAAGATCGGGGCGGGGCCTATGGCTACACCTTC. It specifies CASSQDRGGAYGYTF.

The CDR3 spells CASSLEGTGANTGELFF. The DNA of the CDR3 is TGCGCCAGCAGCTTGGAAGGGACAGGGGCGAACACCGGGGAGCTGTTTTTT. This chain links TRBV5-1 with TRBJ2-2; TRBD1 agrees at 10 bases. The CDR3 length is 17 residues. The V and J ends lost 0 bases and 0 bases, in that order; junction bases with no gene match: 2. The germline V gene has CDR1 SGHRS and CDR2 YFSETQ.

V gene TRBV15 combines with J gene TRBJ1-2; the D gene is possibly TRBD1 (5 bases). This CDR3 has 14 residues. Germline V gene lookup returns CDR1 LNHNV and CDR2 YYDKDF (reference sequence). V lost 0 bases and J 6 bases, leaving 11 bases between the germline ends. CDR3 in DNA: TGTGCCACCAGCAGAGAAAGGGGTACGGATGGCTACACCTTC. This sequence encodes CATSRERGTDGYTF.

The chain employs TRBV6-5 and TRBJ2-5; 9 bases fit TRBD1. This CDR3 is 15 amino acids long. Germline CDR1 MNHEY, CDR2 SVGAGI. V was pared by 2 bases and J by 5 bases, with 6 bases of the junction left unmatched. In DNA, the CDR3 is TGTGCCAGCAGTTACCCGGGACAGGGTGCGGAGACCCAGTACTTC. Amino acid sequence: CASSYPGQGAETQYF.

The chain carries TRBV29-1 and TRBJ2-5, with 8 bases that match TRBD2. This CDR3 is built from 13 residues. The germline V gene encodes CDR1 SQVTM and CDR2 ANQGSEA. The trim removed 4 bases at V and 5 bases at J, leaving 6 bases unmatched. CDR3 in amino acids: CSVASGSRETQYF. DNA for the CDR3: TGCAGCGTTGCGAGCGGGAGTAGGGAGACCCAGTACTTC. The whole variable domain, filled in from reference TRBV29-1 and TRBJ2-5, reads SAVISQKPSRDICQRGTSLTIQCQVDSQVTMMFWYRQQPGQSLTLIATANQGSEATYESGFVIDKFPISRPNLTFSTLTVSNMSPEDSSIYLCSVASGSRETQYFGPGTRLLVL.

The chain links TRBV7-6 to TRBJ2-2, with a weak D call TRBD2 (5 bases). Trimming took 5 bases from V and 4 from J, leaving 14 bases between them. This CDR3 has 15 amino acids. The V gene's germline CDR1 is SGHVS and CDR2 FNYEAQ. In DNA, the CDR3 is TGTGCCAGCAGCCGAAGGTCGGCGGGCACCGGGGAGCTGTTTTTT. This codes for CASSRRSAGTGELFF.

The genes are TRBV27 and TRBJ1-4; a weak D match, TRBD1 (5 bases). Looked up from germline, CDR1 is MNHEY and CDR2 is SMNVEV (reference sequence). The V end lost 5 bases, the J end lost 8 bases, and 21 bases lay between the germline ends. The CDR3 runs to 16 residues. For the CDR3, the DNA is TGTGCCAGCAGTCCCCCTTTTGAGGGGAGCGGGGAAAAACTGTTTTTT. Translating gives CASSPPFEGSGEKLFF.

The genes are TRBV12-5 and TRBJ2-3, with 7 bases that match TRBD2. V dropped 3 bases and J dropped 1; count of bases not matched to a gene: 4. This CDR3 region has 15 residues. Germline CDR1 is LGHNT and CDR2 is FRNRAP. CDR3 sequence (DNA): TGTGCTAGTGGTTTAGGGGCGGGGGGCACAGATACGCAGTATTTT. Translating it yields CASGLGAGGTDTQYF.

The sample holds one count of this clone. The chain combines TRBV2 with TRBJ2-3, with TRBD2 matching 8 bases. Per the germline V gene, CDR1 is SNHLY and CDR2 is FYNNEI. The CDR3 spans 15 residues. Losses at the gene ends were 9 bases for V and 1 base for J; bases not matched to a gene: 9. In DNA, the CDR3 is TGTGCCAGAGGGGTTACTAGCGGAGGCACAGATACGCAGTATTTT. Its translation is CARGVTSGGTDTQYF.